The 25 T cell receptor beta chains listed next were all sequenced from one sample in a study of T cell changes during pregnancy in multiple sclerosis. Using immunoSEQ multiplex PCR, the repertoire was profiled, and TCRdb retains in-frame clones only, with some absent. Of over 40,000 clones listed, more than 75% are singletons. Sample: CD8+ T cells from peripheral blood mononuclear cells, taken after pregnancy. The receptors were gathered from a female donor in good health, enrolled as a control in a pregnancy study.

The chain combines TRBV7-9 with TRBJ1-2; tentatively, D is TRBD1 (5 bases). Germline CDR1 SEHNR, CDR2 FQNEAQ (reference sequence). Trimming removed 1 base from V and 7 bases from J, with 19 bases in between. This CDR3 comprises 16 residues. CDR3 sequence (DNA): TGTGCCAGCAGCTTAGGAGACCAGGGCCGGGTCGGTGGCTACACCTTC. As protein: CASSLGDQGRVGGYTF.

This chain links TRBV7-8 with TRBJ2-3; D might be TRBD1 (5 bases). The CDR3 runs 17 residues. The V end was cut by 2 bases, the J end by 0 bases, with 15 bases between. Germline values: CDR1 SGHVS, CDR2 FQNEAQ. The chain's CDR3 is CASSLTTGTGSTDTQYF. The DNA of the CDR3 is TGTGCCAGCAGCTTAACTACAGGAACAGGTAGCACAGATACGCAGTATTTT.

The V call is TRBV13, the J call TRBJ2-2, with 9 bases matching TRBD1. The CDR3 extends over 16 amino acids. Trimming cost V 5 bases and J 7 bases; bases outside gene matches: 11. Looked up from germline, CDR1 is PRHDT and CDR2 is FYEKMQ (reference sequence). The CDR3: CASSPPGQGSGGELFF. The CDR3 region has the DNA TGTGCCAGCAGCCCACCAGGACAGGGGTCGGGCGGGGAGCTGTTTTTT. Drawing the rest from reference TRBV13 and TRBJ2-2, the complete variable domain is AAGVIQSPRHLIKEKRETATLKCYPIPRHDTVYWYQQGPGQDPQFLISFYEKMQSDKGSIPDRFSAQQFSDYHSELNMSSLELGDSALYFCASSPPGQGSGGELFFGEGSRLTVL.

J is TRBJ2-1 and V is TRBV18, with D hard to call. Trimming took 1 base from V and 5 from J, leaving 3 bases between them. Germline values: CDR1 KGHSH, CDR2 LQKENI. There are 12 residues in the CDR3. CDR3 nucleotide sequence: TGTGCCAGCTCACCACTAAACAATGAGCAGTTCTTC. Its translation: CASSPLNNEQFF.

The chain employs TRBV2 and TRBJ1-2, with D unresolved. CDR1 is SNHLY and CDR2 is FYNNEI in the germline V gene. The germline V and J ends were trimmed by 9 bases and 0 bases, with 11 bases remaining between them. The CDR3 has 13 amino acids. The CDR3 DNA sequence: TGTGCCAGATCCCAGGAATCTAACTATGGCTACACCTTC. Protein product: CARSQESNYGYTF.

The chain combines TRBV4-3 with TRBJ1-1; tentatively, D is TRBD1 (5 bases). There are 15 residues in the CDR3. Germline V gene data show CDR1 as LGHNA and CDR2 as YSLEER. V was shortened by 0 bases and J by 4 bases, with 12 bases between the two germline ends. CDR3 nucleotides: TGCGCCAGCAGCCAAGACAGGGCGCGACCCACTGAAGCTTTCTTT. Residues: CASSQDRARPTEAFF.

The chain uses TRBV19 and TRBJ1-1, with D uncertain. The CDR3 spans 12 residues. Looked up from germline, CDR1 is LNHDA and CDR2 is SQIVND (reference sequence). V was trimmed by 6 bases and J by 4 bases, leaving 9 bases between them. CDR3 loop: CASSQLPTEAFF. As DNA, the CDR3 is TGTGCCAGTAGCCAACTCCCCACTGAAGCTTTCTTT.

The chain carries TRBV28 and TRBJ2-2; D call uncertain. V shed 5 bases and J shed 1 base, with 14 bases lying between them. Germline loops: CDR1 MDHEN, CDR2 SYDVKM. The CDR3 is made up of 16 amino acids. The CDR3 loop is CASSVRPTGNTGELFF. The DNA of the CDR3 is TGTGCCAGCAGTGTTCGCCCCACTGGGAACACCGGGGAGCTGTTTTTT.

The chain employs TRBV27 and TRBJ1-1; 7 nucleotides align to TRBD1. CDR3 size: 14 residues. Germline assignment: CDR1 MNHEY and CDR2 SMNVEV (reference sequence). J gave up 5 bases and V 6 bases, and 9 bases lay outside the gene matches. The CDR3: CASSPGGTVTEAFF. The DNA of the CDR3 is TGTGCCAGCAGCCCGGGCGGGACAGTTACTGAAGCTTTCTTT.

The rearrangement uses TRBV9 and TRBJ2-1, with D possibly being TRBD1 (5 bases). Germline V lookup: CDR1 SGDLS, CDR2 YYNGEE. V lost 0 bases and J 3 bases, leaving 13 bases between the germline ends. The CDR3 length is 16 residues. The CDR3 DNA is TGTGCCAGCAGCGTAGAACAGGACCACAGCTACAATGAGCAGTTCTTC. This gives the protein CASSVEQDHSYNEQFF.

The gene calls are TRBV5-4 and TRBJ1-3; possible D gene TRBD1, 6 bases. Trimming removed 5 bases from V and 2 bases from J, with 17 bases in between. This CDR3 has 16 amino acids. Germline lookup yields CDR1 SGHNT and CDR2 YYREEE (reference sequence). For the CDR3, the DNA is TGTGCCAGCAGTATCCGGGGGGCGCTTGCTGGAAACACCATATATTTT. This sequence encodes CASSIRGALAGNTIYF.

The J gene is TRBJ2-3, the V gene TRBV18, with a tentative D call TRBD2 (6 bases). The CDR3 contains 16 residues. V was cut by 3 bases and J by 2 bases, with 15 bases left in between. From germline, CDR1 is KGHSH and CDR2 LQKENI. This CDR3 is CASSPPGVQHTDTQYF. The CDR3 nucleotides read TGTGCCAGCTCACCGCCGGGGGTACAGCACACAGATACGCAGTATTTT.

The chain has TRBV7-8 and TRBJ1-2; TRBD1 is a possible D gene (5 bases). Germline CDR1 SGHVS, CDR2 FQNEAQ. This CDR3 is 15 amino acids long. The V end lost 2 bases, the J end lost 7 bases, and 17 bases lay between the germline ends. This CDR3 is CASSLLSQGRSGYTF. The CDR3, as DNA: TGTGCCAGCAGCTTACTAAGCCAGGGAAGGAGTGGCTACACCTTC.

The genes are TRBV9 and TRBJ2-3; TRBD2 aligns across 12 bases. From germline, CDR1 is SGDLS and CDR2 YYNGEE. The CDR3 is made up of 15 amino acids. The ends lost 2 bases at V and 5 bases at J; junction bases unmatched: 3. In DNA, the CDR3 is TGTGCCAGCAGCGTTTCGGGACTAGCGGGAGATACGCAGTATTTT. Translating gives CASSVSGLAGDTQYF.

This clone was seen only a few times. The genes are TRBV15 and TRBJ1-6, with unresolved D. The CDR3 length is 15 residues. The V end was cut by 3 bases, the J end by 8 bases, with 14 bases between. Germline-derived CDR1 and CDR2 are LNHNV and YYDKDF (reference sequence). CDR3 bases: TGTGCCACCAGCAGTGGCAGGCATGCTGATTCACCCCTCCACTTT. This codes for CATSSGRHADSPLHF.

CDR3 nucleotide sequence: TGCGCCAGCAGCCAAGAATTCGGCGGGGGGGCGAATGAGCAGTTCTTC. This gives the protein CASSQEFGGGANEQFF. The V gene is TRBV4-3, the J gene TRBJ2-1; TRBD2 matches at 9 bases. The CDR3 extends over 16 amino acids. Germline lookup yields CDR1 LGHNA and CDR2 YSLEER. After removal of 0 bases from V and 7 bases from J, the junction contained 7 bases not matched to a gene.

This sequence joins TRBV6-5 and TRBJ1-2, with no clear D. The CDR3 contains 14 residues. The germline V gene encodes CDR1 MNHEY and CDR2 SVGAGI. Trimming took off 2 bases at V and 8 bases at J, with 15 bases between the two ends. The CDR3 sequence is CASSYDGRLEGYTF. CDR3 bases: TGTGCCAGCAGTTACGATGGGAGGTTGGAAGGCTACACCTTC.

The chain joins TRBV9 to TRBJ2-5; the D gene is possibly TRBD2 (6 bases). The CDR3 consists of 13 residues. V was cut by 3 bases and J by 7 bases, with 13 bases left in between. The germline gives CDR1 SGDLS, CDR2 YYNGEE. CDR3 in amino acids: CASSGGDSRTQYF. The CDR3 DNA is TGTGCCAGCAGCGGCGGGGACTCAAGGACCCAGTACTTC.

CDR3 DNA: TGTGCCAGCAGCCGCGAGGGGAGGGGAGGCTCTGGAAACACCATATATTTT. It encodes CASSREGRGGSGNTIYF. The genes are TRBV4-2 and TRBJ1-3; weak D call: TRBD1 (5 bases). This CDR3 contains 17 residues. Trimming took off 4 bases at V and 0 bases at J, with 16 bases between the two ends. Germline CDR1 and CDR2: LGHNA and YNFKEQ.

V is TRBV6-5 and J is TRBJ1-4; D gene unclear. Germline CDR1 and CDR2: MNHEY and SVGAGI. CDR3 length equals 13 residues. Deletions cut 6 bases from V and 7 bases from J, with 12 bases between. The CDR3 bases are TGTGCCAGCAGCCCTAACCGGGTTGAAAAACTGTTTTTT. Protein: CASSPNRVEKLFF.

J is TRBJ1-1 and V is TRBV18; a weak D match, TRBD1 (5 bases). Germline lookup yields CDR1 KGHSH and CDR2 LQKENI. With 6 bases removed from V and 3 bases from J, the gap between germline ends came to 11 bases. This CDR3 is 13 amino acids long. CDR3 region: CASSDRGDTEAFF. CDR3 sequence (DNA): TGTGCCAGCTCCGACAGAGGCGACACTGAAGCTTTCTTT.

The rearrangement joins TRBV28 to TRBJ2-2; D is possibly TRBD1 (6 bases). Per germline, CDR1 MDHEN and CDR2 SYDVKM. V gave up 11 bases and J gave up 0 bases, with 10 bases separating them. The CDR3 loop spans 13 amino acids. The CDR3, as DNA: TGTGCCGGGGGACAAACGAACACCGGGGAGCTGTTTTTT. Amino acid sequence: CAGGQTNTGELFF.

This chain uses TRBV7-9 with TRBJ2-1, with D maybe TRBD1 (5 bases). V lost 6 bases, J lost 2 bases, and 8 bases lay in between. Germline V CDR1 and CDR2: SEHNR, FQNEAQ (reference sequence). The CDR3 consists of 13 residues. CDR3 amino acids: CASRGAPYNEQFF. Written as DNA, the CDR3 is TGTGCCAGCAGAGGGGCTCCCTACAATGAGCAGTTCTTC. The variable domain in full, completed from reference TRBV7-9 and TRBJ2-1, reads DTGVSQNPRHKITKRGQNVTFRCDPISEHNRLYWYRQTLGQGPEFLTYFQNEAQLEKSRLLSDRFSAERPKGSFSTLEIQRTEQGDSAMYLCASRGAPYNEQFFGPGTRLTVL.

This chain links TRBV9 with TRBJ2-3; 9 nucleotides line up with TRBD1. V shed 3 bases, J shed 3 bases, and the junction held 8 bases outside the gene matches. Germline CDR1 is SGDLS and CDR2 is YYNGEE. This CDR3 contains 16 residues. CDR3 sequence reads: CASSGGGQGATDTQYF. The DNA of the CDR3 is TGTGCCAGCAGCGGGGGGGGACAGGGTGCGACAGATACGCAGTATTTT.

The chain recombines TRBV9 with TRBJ2-3, with 10 bases matching TRBD2. Germline CDR1 is SGDLS and CDR2 is YYNGEE. V lost 6 bases to trimming and J lost 2 bases; unmatched junction nucleotides: 6. This CDR3 region has 15 residues. The CDR3 DNA reads as TGTGCCAGCACTCTAGCGGGGGAGTACACAGATACGCAGTATTTT. It translates to CASTLAGEYTDTQYF. The entire variable domain, with the rest obtained from reference TRBV9 and TRBJ2-3, is as follows: DSGVTQTPKHLITATGQRVTLRCSPRSGDLSVYWYQQSLDQGLQFLIQYYNGEERAKGNILERFSAQQFPDLHSELNLSSLELGDSALYFCASTLAGEYTDTQYFGPGTRLTVL.